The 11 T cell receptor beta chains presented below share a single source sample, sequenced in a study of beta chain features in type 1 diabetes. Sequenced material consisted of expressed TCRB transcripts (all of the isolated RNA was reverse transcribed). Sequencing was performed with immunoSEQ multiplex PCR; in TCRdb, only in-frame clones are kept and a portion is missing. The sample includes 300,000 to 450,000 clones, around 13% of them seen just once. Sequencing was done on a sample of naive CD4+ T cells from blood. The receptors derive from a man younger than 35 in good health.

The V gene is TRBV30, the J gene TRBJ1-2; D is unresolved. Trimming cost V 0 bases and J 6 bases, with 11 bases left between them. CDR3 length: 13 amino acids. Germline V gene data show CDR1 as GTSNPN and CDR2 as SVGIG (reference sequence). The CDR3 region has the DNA TGTGCCTGGAGTGTACTGCTCGGGAATGGCTACACCTTC. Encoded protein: CAWSVLLGNGYTF.

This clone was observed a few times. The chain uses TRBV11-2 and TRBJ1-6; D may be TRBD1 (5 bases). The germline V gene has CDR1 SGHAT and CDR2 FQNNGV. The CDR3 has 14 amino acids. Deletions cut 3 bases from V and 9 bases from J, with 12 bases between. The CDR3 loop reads CASSLRRATSPLHF. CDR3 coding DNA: TGTGCCAGCAGCTTGCGCAGGGCTACTTCACCCCTCCACTTT.

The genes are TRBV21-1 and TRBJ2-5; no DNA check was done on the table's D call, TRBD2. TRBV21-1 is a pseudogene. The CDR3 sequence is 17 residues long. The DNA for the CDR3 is TGTGCCAGCAGCCGACTGGAGCGGGGGCCGCGATCGGAGACCCAGTACTTC. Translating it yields CASSRLERGPRSETQYF.

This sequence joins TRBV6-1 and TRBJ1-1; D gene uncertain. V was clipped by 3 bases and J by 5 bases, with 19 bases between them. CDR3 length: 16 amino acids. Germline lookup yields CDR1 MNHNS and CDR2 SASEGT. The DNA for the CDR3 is TGTGCCAGCAGTGACACGCGGAGGGCGTGGTGGACTGAAGCTTTCTTT. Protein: CASSDTRRAWWTEAFF.

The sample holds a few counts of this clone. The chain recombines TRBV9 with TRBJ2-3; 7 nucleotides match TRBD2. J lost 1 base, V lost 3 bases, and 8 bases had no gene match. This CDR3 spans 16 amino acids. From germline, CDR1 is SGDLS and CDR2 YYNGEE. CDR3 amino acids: CASSARPSGGTDTQYF. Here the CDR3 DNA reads TGTGCCAGCAGCGCCAGACCTAGCGGAGGCACAGATACGCAGTATTTT.

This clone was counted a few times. The CDR3 here is CASSARRGNTEAFF. The CDR3 DNA sequence: TGTGCCAGCAGTGCAAGGCGGGGGAACACTGAAGCTTTCTTT. The chain recombines TRBV2 with TRBJ1-1; unclear D gene. V was clipped by 4 bases and J by 1 base, with 10 bases between them. In germline, CDR1 is SNHLY, CDR2 FYNNEI. The CDR3 length is 14 residues.

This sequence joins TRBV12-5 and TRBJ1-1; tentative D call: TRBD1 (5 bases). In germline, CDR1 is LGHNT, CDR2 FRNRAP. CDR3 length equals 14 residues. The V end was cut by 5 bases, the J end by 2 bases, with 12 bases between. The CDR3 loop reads CASGHTGQNTEAFF. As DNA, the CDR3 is TGTGCTAGTGGTCATACAGGACAAAACACTGAAGCTTTCTTT.

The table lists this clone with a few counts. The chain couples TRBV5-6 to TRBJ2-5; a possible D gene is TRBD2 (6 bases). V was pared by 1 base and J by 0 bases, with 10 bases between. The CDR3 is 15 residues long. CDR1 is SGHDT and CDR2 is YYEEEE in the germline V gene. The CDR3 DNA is TGTGCCAGCAGCTTGTCAGGGAGGTACCAAGAGACCCAGTACTTC. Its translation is CASSLSGRYQETQYF.

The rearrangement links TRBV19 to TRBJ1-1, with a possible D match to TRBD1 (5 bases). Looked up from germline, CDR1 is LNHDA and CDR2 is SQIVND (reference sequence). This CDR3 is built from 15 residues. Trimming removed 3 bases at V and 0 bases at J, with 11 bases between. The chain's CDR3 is CASSIYRTMNTEAFF. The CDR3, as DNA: TGTGCCAGTAGTATTTACAGGACGATGAACACTGAAGCTTTCTTT.

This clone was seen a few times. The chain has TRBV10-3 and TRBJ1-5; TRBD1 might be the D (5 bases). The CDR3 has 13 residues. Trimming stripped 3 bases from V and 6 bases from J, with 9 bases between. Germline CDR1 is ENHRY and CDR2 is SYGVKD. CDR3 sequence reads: CAISDRDSQPQHF. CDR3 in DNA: TGTGCCATCAGTGACAGGGATAGTCAGCCCCAGCATTTT.

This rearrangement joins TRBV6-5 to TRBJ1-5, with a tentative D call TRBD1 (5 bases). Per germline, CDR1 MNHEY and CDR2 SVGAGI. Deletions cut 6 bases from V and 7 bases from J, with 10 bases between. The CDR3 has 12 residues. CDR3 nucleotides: TGTGCCAGCAGGATAAAGGGGCAGCCCCAGCATTTT. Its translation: CASRIKGQPQHF.